This TCR beta chain is drawn from a study of shared clonotypes between healthy human individuals. The CDR3 has 11 amino acids. Trimming left V 3 bases short and J 2 bases short, with 2 bases between. Germline CDR1 MNHNS, CDR2 SASEGT. When replicate PCRs were run on unsorted PBMC, they used around 290 ng DNA, some 30,000 T cell genomes. Original processing methods: ImmunoSEQ sequences covered only the junction and lacked quality scores; filtering therefore differed. Method: immunoSEQ multiplex PCR; TCRdb's copy keeps in-frame clones and lacks some. Clone size and V and J calls were adopted from that table, with D and trimming inferred from the DNA. The sample lists hundreds of thousands of clones; roughly 77% were seen once.

The chain carries TRBV6-1 and TRBJ2-7; D remains ambiguous. The specimen sequenced was PBMCs. This TCR was sampled from a woman aged 40-49 years in good health. Some clones in this sample may be carry-over from other donors' samples. The CDR3 sequence is CASSDAYEQYF. CDR3 sequence (DNA): TGTGCCAGCAGTGATGCCTACGAGCAGTACTTC.